A selection of T cell receptor beta chains follows, all from one sample in a study of blood T cell repertoires in COVID-19. Profiled with immunoSEQ multiplex PCR; TCRdb holds only in-frame clones, not every one. The sample has about 340,000 clones; 92% are singletons. Sequencing was carried out using PBMCs or T cells enriched from blood (not recorded which). Every receptor here comes from a woman aged 30 to 39 who had recovered from COVID-19. The CDR3 runs from the conserved cysteine through the conserved F or W. A D gene is named only where the DNA matches it firmly. Expanded clones are given a class, and other clones once, few, many or no size at all.

v_call: TRBV9
d_call: TRBD1
j_call: TRBJ1-1
clone_size: .
cdr3_aa: CASSPSNRGLAEAFF
cdr3_nt: TGTGCCAGCAGCCCCTCTAACAGGGGGCTCGCTGAAGCTTTCTTT

v_call: TRBV6-6
d_call: TRBD2
j_call: TRBJ2-7
clone_size: .
cdr3_aa: CASTHRGAGGYEQYF
cdr3_nt: TGTGCCAGCACCCACCGGGGGGCGGGAGGGTACGAGCAGTACTTC

v_call: TRBV11-3
d_call: .
j_call: TRBJ2-1
clone_size: .
cdr3_aa: CASSVFGSYNEQFF
cdr3_nt: TGTGCCAGCAGCGTTTTCGGCTCCTACAATGAGCAGTTCTTC

v_call: TRBV28
d_call: .
j_call: TRBJ2-1
clone_size: .
cdr3_aa: CASSLGAQGFF
cdr3_nt: TGTGCCAGCAGTTTAGGGGCACAGGGGTTCTTC

v_call: TRBV4-2
d_call: .
j_call: TRBJ2-7
clone_size: .
cdr3_aa: CASSQAVPYEQYF
cdr3_nt: TGTGCCAGCAGCCAAGCGGTGCCCTACGAGCAGTACTTC

v_call: TRBV11-3
d_call: .
j_call: TRBJ2-7
clone_size: .
cdr3_aa: CASSLNKEQYF
cdr3_nt: TGTGCCAGCAGCTTAAACAAGGAGCAGTACTTC

v_call: TRBV9
d_call: .
j_call: TRBJ2-3
clone_size: once
cdr3_aa: CASSVGGLDRDTQYF
cdr3_nt: TGTGCCAGCAGCGTAGGCGGCCTAGATCGAGATACGCAGTATTTT

v_call: TRBV28
d_call: TRBD1
j_call: TRBJ1-2
clone_size: .
cdr3_aa: CASRVDRGRGSYGYTF
cdr3_nt: TGTGCCAGCAGGGTGGACAGGGGGCGAGGTAGCTATGGCTACACCTTC

v_call: TRBV30
d_call: .
j_call: TRBJ1-4
clone_size: .
cdr3_aa: CAWKGQPESGPEKLFF
cdr3_nt: TGTGCCTGGAAGGGGCAGCCCGAGTCGGGTCCTGAAAAACTGTTTTTT

v_call: TRBV7-8
d_call: .
j_call: TRBJ2-1
clone_size: .
cdr3_aa: CASSEDLEQFF
cdr3_nt: TGTGCCAGCAGCGAGGATCTAGAGCAGTTCTTC